This T cell receptor (beta chain) was obtained from a study of T cells in Graves' hyperthyroidism and ophthalmopathy. Background on the study: Prior to any treatment, at the point of initial diagnosis, peripheral blood was collected. Study-wide points: A 13 V-J signature model discriminated ophthalmopathy versus stable hyperthyroidism.

RNA transcripts yielded amplified TCR beta CDR3 regions. The HTBI primer set served for first-round RT-PCR of the TCR CDR3. TCRdb reprocessed the multiplex PCR reads via MiXCR and lists one record per CDR3 protein. In the table there are 300,000 or so distinct CDR3 sequences, roughly 15% of which are singletons. In its sample, this clonotype was seen a few times. Its target is unknown. Germline V lookup: CDR1 LNHDA, CDR2 SQIVND (reference sequence). The CDR3 runs 16 residues. The junction had 8 bases not matched to a gene; V was cut back by 3 bases and J by 2 bases. 9.5 to 10 ml fresh peripheral blood yielded the PBMCs.

J is TRBJ2-3 and V is TRBV19; 7 nucleotides match TRBD2. This clonotype originated in a man aged 25 to 40 with Graves' hyperthyroidism. Sequencing was done on a sample of blood. The CDR3, as DNA: TGTGCCAGTAGTATGCCCAGCGGGACTGACACAGATACGCAGTATTTT. Its protein is CASSMPSGTDTDTQYF.